Following are 8 T cell receptor beta chains from one sample sequenced in a study of shared clonotypes between healthy human individuals. Libraries were prepared by immunoSEQ multiplex PCR; TCRdb keeps only in-frame clonotypes and omits some of them. The sample carries 1.6 million or so clones, less than 99% recorded once. The material sequenced was naive CD4+ T cells sorted from blood. As for subset: CD45RA+ positively selected. These TCRs come from a young man in good health.

The chain's CDR3 is CASTPVVREEQYF. Written as DNA, the CDR3 is TGTGCCAGCACCCCGGTTGTGAGGGAAGAGCAGTACTTC. The J gene is TRBJ2-7, the V gene TRBV7-9, with D perhaps matching TRBD2 (5 bases). CDR1 and CDR2 from the germline V gene are SEHNR and FQNEAQ (reference sequence). V was cut by 7 bases and J by 7 bases, with 17 bases left in between. The CDR3 runs 13 residues.

This clone was observed a single time. The chain joins TRBV5-4 to TRBJ2-6; D gene uncertain. Per the germline V gene, CDR1 is SGHNT and CDR2 is YYREEE (reference sequence). Deletions cut 4 bases from V and 0 bases from J, with 11 bases between. CDR3 size: 16 residues. The DNA of the CDR3 is TGTGCCAGCAGCCCAGAAGTCCTCTCTGGGGCCAACGTCCTGACTTTC. Its translation is CASSPEVLSGANVLTF.

The V call is TRBV11-2, the J call TRBJ2-7; D not certain. V was clipped by 4 bases and J by 2 bases, with 15 bases between them. From germline, CDR1 is SGHAT and CDR2 FQNNGV. The CDR3 has 15 amino acids. The CDR3 region has the DNA TGTGCCAGCAGCTCCTCCCCGAACCCCGCCTACGAGCAGTACTTC. Translating it yields CASSSSPNPAYEQYF.

The rearrangement links TRBV7-3 to TRBJ2-1; TRBD1 matches at 7 bases. V was clipped by 5 bases and J by 4 bases; unmatched bases: 5. The CDR3 covers 14 residues. Germline V gene lookup returns CDR1 SGHTA and CDR2 FQGTGA. The CDR3, as DNA: TGTGCCAGCAGCAATTGGGGACAGTACAATGAGCAGTTCTTC. It yields the protein CASSNWGQYNEQFF.

The V and J genes are TRBV18 and TRBJ2-6; the match to TRBD2 covers 9 bases. V gave up 3 bases and J gave up 0 bases; unmatched junction bases: 12. The CDR3 has 20 amino acids. Per germline, CDR1 KGHSH and CDR2 LQKENI. The chain's CDR3 is CASSPLKAGGLHSGANVLTF. The CDR3 coding sequence is TGTGCCAGCTCACCTCTCAAAGCGGGAGGATTACACTCTGGGGCCAACGTCCTGACTTTC. The whole variable domain, filled in from reference TRBV18 and TRBJ2-6, reads NAGVMQNPRHLVRRRGQEARLRCSPMKGHSHVYWYRQLPEEGLKFMVYLQKENIIDESGMPKERFSAEFPKEGPSILRIQQVVRGDSAAYFCASSPLKAGGLHSGANVLTFGAGSRLTVL.

This clone is a singleton in its sample. This chain uses TRBV12-5 with TRBJ1-1, with D possibly being TRBD1 (5 bases). V was trimmed by 0 bases and J by 4 bases, leaving 12 bases between them. The CDR3 extends over 15 amino acids. Germline-derived CDR1 and CDR2 are LGHNT and FRNRAP. The CDR3 here is CASGLVGAGGTEAFF. The CDR3 DNA sequence: TGTGCTAGTGGTTTGGTAGGCGCTGGGGGCACTGAAGCTTTCTTT.

V usage is TRBV28 and J usage is TRBJ1-5; 9 bases fit TRBD1. With V trimmed by 5 bases and J by 6 bases, 5 bases remained unmatched. The CDR3 runs to 14 residues. In germline, CDR1 is MDHEN, CDR2 SYDVKM. This chain's CDR3 is CASSEDRGTQPQHF. The CDR3 DNA is TGTGCCAGCAGTGAGGACAGGGGTACTCAGCCCCAGCATTTT.

CDR3 nucleotides: TGTGCCAGCAGCTTAGTAACAATCCGGGACAGGGGGCATCAGGATGGCTACACCTTC. Encoded protein: CASSLVTIRDRGHQDGYTF. V usage is TRBV7-9 and J usage is TRBJ1-2; 12 bases align to TRBD1. The germline CDR1 and CDR2 sequences are SEHNR and FQNEAQ (reference sequence). V lost 1 base to trimming and J lost 6 bases; unmatched junction nucleotides: 15. The CDR3 sequence is 19 residues long.